This T cell receptor (beta chain) originates from a study of PD-1 blockade in mismatch repair-deficient tumors. Overall study findings and caveats: After pembrolizumab, tumor-resident clones rose rapidly, then generally contracted before radiologic responses.

This CDR3 is built from 13 residues. Deletions cut 3 bases from V and 2 bases from J, with 5 bases between. The germline CDR1 and CDR2 sequences are SGHRS and YFSETQ. Method: immunoSEQ multiplex PCR; TCRdb's copy keeps in-frame clones and lacks some. The top ten clones hold around 17% of a sample with 15,000 to 20,000 clones, approximately 88% of them seen once. As to this clone: Its antigen is not known.

The sequence was obtained from an adult with mismatch repair-deficient cancer. The J gene is TRBJ2-2, the V gene TRBV5-1; the D is unclear. Specimen: PBMCs, collected before pembrolizumab treatment. DNA for the CDR3: TGCGCCAGCAGCTCTGGAAACACCGGGGAGCTGTTTTTT. This codes for CASSSGNTGELFF. Supplemented by reference TRBV5-1 and TRBJ2-2, the full variable domain reads KAGVTQTPRYLIKTRGQQVTLSCSPISGHRSVSWYQQTPGQGLQFLFEYFSETQRNKGNFPGRFSGRQFSNSRSEMNVSTLELGDSALYLCASSSGNTGELFFGEGSRLTVL.